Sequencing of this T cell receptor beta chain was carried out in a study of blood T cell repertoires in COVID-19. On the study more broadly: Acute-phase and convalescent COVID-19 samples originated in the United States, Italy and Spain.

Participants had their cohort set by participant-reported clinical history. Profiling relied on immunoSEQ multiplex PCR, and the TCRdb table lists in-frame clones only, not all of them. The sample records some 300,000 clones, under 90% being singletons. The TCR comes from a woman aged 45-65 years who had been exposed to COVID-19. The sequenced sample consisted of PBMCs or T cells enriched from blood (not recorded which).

The CDR3 loop is CASSLTPGGNTEAFF. CDR3 in DNA: TGTGCCAGCAGCCTTACACCAGGGGGGAACACTGAAGCTTTCTTT. The V gene is TRBV11-2, the J gene TRBJ1-1; 7 bases line up with TRBD1. Trimming removed 5 bases from V and 1 base from J; junction bases left unmatched: 7. CDR3 length equals 15 residues. Germline CDR1 and CDR2: SGHAT and FQNNGV.